One sample yielded the 16 T cell receptor beta chains listed below, sequenced in a study of blood T cell repertoires in COVID-19. Method: immunoSEQ multiplex PCR; TCRdb's copy keeps in-frame clones and lacks some. This sample has roughly 250,000 clones, with around 86% found just once. The sample consisted of PBMCs or T cells enriched from blood (not recorded which). Every receptor here comes from a woman aged 50 to 65 who had recovered from COVID-19.

The V gene is TRBV18, the J gene TRBJ2-7, with TRBD1 matching 12 bases. The CDR3 runs to 14 residues. Germline trimming cut 5 bases from V and 6 bases from J; bases unmatched to any gene: 5. The germline V gene has CDR1 KGHSH and CDR2 LQKENI. CDR3 sequence reads: CASSTGTGGAEQYF. Here the CDR3 DNA reads TGTGCCAGCTCAACCGGGACAGGGGGCGCCGAGCAGTACTTC.

The chain joins TRBV6-2 or TRBV6-3 to TRBJ2-5; 7 positions match TRBD2. The CDR3 length is 13 residues. Germline values: CDR1 MNHEY, CDR2 SVGEGT. The V segment lost 5 bases and the J segment 7 bases; nucleotides outside the gene matches: 7. The CDR3 DNA reads as TGTGCCAGCAGTAGCGGGGATGTCGGGACCCAGTACTTC. Residues: CASSSGDVGTQYF.

The chain links TRBV11-2 to TRBJ2-7; a weak D match, TRBD1 (5 bases). This CDR3 has 16 residues. Germline CDR1 reads SGHAT; CDR2 reads FQNNGV. Trimming left V 1 base short and J 4 bases short, with 17 bases between. The CDR3: CASSLGRVAPTYEQYF. The CDR3 coding sequence is TGTGCCAGCAGCTTAGGCAGGGTGGCACCAACTTACGAGCAGTACTTC.

The V gene is TRBV9, the J gene TRBJ2-3; D call uncertain. Deletions cut 6 bases from V and 0 bases from J, with 14 bases between. Germline lookup yields CDR1 SGDLS and CDR2 YYNGEE. The CDR3 is 15 residues long. CDR3 sequence (DNA): TGTGCCAGCACTCCTTCGGGTGGGAGCACAGATACGCAGTATTTT. This codes for CASTPSGGSTDTQYF.

This chain connects TRBV6-2 or TRBV6-3 to TRBJ2-3; D remains unclear. The CDR3 has 12 residues. Trimming took off 5 bases at V and 3 bases at J, with 6 bases between the two ends. Germline values: CDR1 MNHEY, CDR2 SVGEGT. CDR3 in amino acids: CASSTQTDTQYF. In DNA, the CDR3 is TGTGCCAGCAGTACGCAGACAGATACGCAGTATTTT.

The rearrangement links TRBV10-3 to TRBJ1-5; 8 positions match TRBD1. The CDR3 runs 15 residues. Germline CDR1 is ENHRY and CDR2 is SYGVKD. V was clipped by 2 bases and J by 7 bases; unmatched bases: 7. The CDR3 protein is CAISEGQGFWQPQHF. The CDR3 DNA sequence: TGTGCCATCAGTGAGGGACAGGGCTTCTGGCAGCCCCAGCATTTT.

The chain employs TRBV6-5 and TRBJ2-3, with a possible D match to TRBD1 (7 bases). V dropped 5 bases and J dropped 1 base, with 13 bases sitting between them. Germline V CDR1 and CDR2: MNHEY, SVGAGI. The CDR3 length is 15 residues. The CDR3 nucleotides are TGTGCCAGCAGTACCGGCAGGGGGGGCACAGATACGCAGTATTTT. This encodes CASSTGRGGTDTQYF.

CDR3 DNA: TGTGCCGTGGGGGGAGGAAGGAACACTGAAGCTTTCTTT. This sequence encodes CAVGGGRNTEAFF. This chain connects TRBV6-6 to TRBJ1-1; possibly TRBD1 for D (5 bases). V was shortened by 11 bases and J by 1 base, with 14 bases between the two germline ends. The CDR3 totals 13 residues. The germline V gene encodes CDR1 MNHNY and CDR2 SVGAGI (reference sequence).

V is TRBV6-2 or TRBV6-3 and J is TRBJ2-7, with 9 bases fitting TRBD2. V was clipped by 2 bases and J by 4 bases; unmatched bases: 9. CDR1 MNHEY and CDR2 SVGEGT come from the germline V gene. The CDR3 consists of 16 residues. In DNA form, the CDR3 reads TGTGCCAGCAGTTACGTCGCGGGAGGGCCAGGATACGAGCAGTACTTC. Translated: CASSYVAGGPGYEQYF.

The chain uses TRBV19 and TRBJ2-7, with D perhaps matching TRBD2 (5 bases). The CDR3 is 15 amino acids. Germline loops: CDR1 LNHDA, CDR2 SQIVND (reference sequence). Trimming stripped 9 bases from V and 0 bases from J, with 18 bases between. This chain's CDR3 is CASSPFSGNSYEQYF. Written as DNA, the CDR3 is TGTGCCAGCAGCCCCTTCAGCGGAAACTCCTACGAGCAGTACTTC.

V is TRBV15 and J is TRBJ1-6; perhaps TRBD1 as D (5 bases). This CDR3 is built from 14 residues. Germline CDR1 and CDR2: LNHNV and YYDKDF (reference sequence). Between the trimmed V and J ends, which lost 9 bases and 6 bases, there was a span of 15 bases. CDR3 in amino acids: CATRQDTFNSPLHF. In DNA, the CDR3 is TGTGCCACACGGCAGGACACCTTTAATTCACCCCTCCACTTT.

The chain is built from TRBV28 and TRBJ2-1, with no clear D. Germline CDR1 and CDR2: MDHEN and SYDVKM. Trimming stripped 3 bases from V and 10 bases from J, with 10 bases between. This CDR3 contains 12 residues. The CDR3 protein is CASSFDRWEQFF. The DNA of the CDR3 is TGTGCCAGCAGTTTCGATCGGTGGGAGCAGTTCTTC.

The V call is TRBV18, the J call TRBJ2-1; no clear D gene. The CDR3 covers 11 residues. V gave up 8 bases and J gave up 7 bases, with 9 bases separating them. From germline, CDR1 is KGHSH and CDR2 LQKENI. The CDR3 here is CASAQTNEQFF. The CDR3 DNA is TGTGCCAGCGCACAAACTAATGAGCAGTTCTTC.

The chain joins TRBV6-5 to TRBJ2-7; tentative D call: TRBD2 (5 bases). The germline CDR1 and CDR2 sequences are MNHEY and SVGAGI. The CDR3 consists of 14 residues. V was clipped by 4 bases and J by 2 bases, with 12 bases between them. This chain's CDR3 is CASSSNGKTYEQYF. Written as DNA, the CDR3 is TGTGCCAGCAGTTCTAACGGGAAAACCTACGAGCAGTACTTC.

The table lists this clone with a few counts. The gene calls are TRBV19 and TRBJ1-6; D unclear. There are 15 residues in the CDR3. CDR1 is LNHDA and CDR2 is SQIVND in the germline V gene (reference sequence). Trimming left V 7 bases short and J 7 bases short, with 17 bases between. CDR3 bases: TGTGCCAGTACAGGACTGAATCGCGAAAATTCACCCCTCCACTTT. It yields the protein CASTGLNRENSPLHF.

The V and J genes are TRBV11-2 and TRBJ2-5; TRBD2 might be the D (7 bases). From germline, CDR1 is SGHAT and CDR2 FQNNGV. V was cut by 6 bases and J by 0 bases, with 20 bases left in between. This CDR3 spans 17 amino acids. The CDR3 sequence is CASSLRGGRRYQETQYF. CDR3 nucleotide sequence: TGTGCCAGCAGTCTAAGGGGGGGCAGAAGGTACCAAGAGACCCAGTACTTC.